This entry lists 15 T cell receptor beta chains sequenced from one sample in a study of cytomegalovirus exposure and HLA in healthy donors. The PCR used 60 Vbeta and 13 Jbeta primers. Produced via immunoSEQ multiplex PCR; TCRdb's table is partial and in-frame only. The sample carries around 160,000 clones, around 75% recorded once. Material for sequencing was PBMCs. These receptors all stem from a human donor in good health.

The chain has TRBV6-5 and TRBJ2-5; 9 bases map to TRBD1. The J call is in doubt because the DNA end fits TRBJ2-7 better. Germline V gene data show CDR1 as MNHEY and CDR2 as SVGAGI. This CDR3 region has 14 residues. The CDR3 DNA sequence: TGTGCCAGCAGGAAACACAGGGGGCCGTACGAGCAGTACTTC. Protein: CASRKHRGPYEQYF.

The sample holds a few counts of this clone. This rearrangement joins TRBV5-3 to TRBJ2-1; 10 positions match TRBD1. TRBV5-3 has ORF status, its function being uncertain. Losses at the gene ends were 4 bases for V and 6 bases for J; bases not matched to a gene: 4. The CDR3 is made up of 14 amino acids. The CDR3 DNA is TGTGCCAGAAGCAGCTGGACAGGGGGCAATGAGCAGTTCTTC. As protein: CARSSWTGGNEQFF.

V gene TRBV21-1 combines with J gene TRBJ1-2. TRBV21-1 is an annotated pseudogene. This CDR3 is 15 amino acids long. CDR3 loop: CASSEAPSANYGYTF. In DNA, the CDR3 is TGTGCCAGCAGCGAGGCACCGTCAGCTAACTATGGCTACACCTTC.

The chain combines TRBV6-1 with TRBJ1-1; 8 bases match TRBD1. The V gene's germline CDR1 is MNHNS and CDR2 SASEGT. This CDR3 is built from 14 residues. V trimming: 6 bases; J trimming: 5 bases; junction bases outside the gene matches: 8. The chain's CDR3 is CASSDRGGGTEAFF. The CDR3 DNA is TGTGCCAGCAGCGACAGGGGAGGTGGGACTGAAGCTTTCTTT.

The chain is built from TRBV7-8 and TRBJ2-5; possibly TRBD2 for D (6 bases). Trimming stripped 5 bases from V and 4 bases from J, with 20 bases between. CDR1 and CDR2 from the germline V gene are SGHVS and FQNEAQ. The CDR3 is made up of 16 amino acids. CDR3 bases: TGTGCCAGCAGCCCTCAGATAGAGACTAGGGGAGAGACCCAGTACTTC. This codes for CASSPQIETRGETQYF.

V usage is TRBV5-1 and J usage is TRBJ2-7; TRBD1 matches at 8 bases. Germline CDR1 SGHRS, CDR2 YFSETQ. V lost 1 base, J lost 2 bases, and 8 bases stayed unmatched. The CDR3 is 16 amino acids. DNA of the CDR3: TGCGCCAGCAGCTTGCTCCCGACAGGGGTGACCTACGAGCAGTACTTC. It codes for CASSLLPTGVTYEQYF.

The CDR3 loop reads CASSQGGRVPEGNQETQYF. CDR3 in DNA: TGCGCCAGCAGCCAAGGTGGCAGGGTGCCGGAGGGGAACCAAGAGACCCAGTACTTC. This chain connects TRBV4-3 to TRBJ2-5, with D possibly being TRBD2 (6 bases). V gave up 1 base and J gave up 0 bases, with 21 bases separating them. Germline V CDR1 and CDR2: LGHNA, YSLEER. The CDR3 is 19 amino acids.

This chain links TRBV2 with TRBJ2-7; 8 nucleotides line up with TRBD2. V lost 4 bases, J lost 11 bases, and 10 bases stayed unmatched. CDR3 length: 13 residues. Germline V CDR1 and CDR2: SNHLY, FYNNEI. CDR3 DNA sequence: TGTGCCAGCAGTGTTCCATCGGGGGGGCGAAAGTACTTC. Translating it yields CASSVPSGGRKYF.

The CDR3 spells CASSQDLAGESQETQYF. CDR3 DNA: TGCGCCAGCAGCCAAGATTTAGCGGGGGAGTCTCAAGAGACCCAGTACTTC. The chain combines TRBV4-3 with TRBJ2-5, with 9 bases lining up with TRBD2. The trim removed 0 bases at V and 2 bases at J, leaving 7 bases unmatched. The CDR3 is 17 amino acids. In germline, CDR1 is LGHNA, CDR2 YSLEER.

The chain links TRBV18 to TRBJ2-1; perhaps TRBD1 as D (5 bases). Trimming took 3 bases from V and 3 from J, leaving 12 bases between them. There are 15 residues in the CDR3. Germline CDR1 KGHSH, CDR2 LQKENI. The CDR3 loop reads CASSPRRALYNEQFF. CDR3 in DNA: TGTGCCAGCTCACCCCGCAGGGCCCTCTACAATGAGCAGTTCTTC.

The V call is TRBV2, the J call TRBJ1-2, with 11 bases matching TRBD1. There are 17 residues in the CDR3. Germline V gene sequence: CDR1 SNHLY, CDR2 FYNNEI. V was pared by 4 bases and J by 5 bases, with 12 bases of the junction left unmatched. DNA for the CDR3: TGTGCCAGCAGTGGAACCCCCGGGACAGGGGGAGAATATGGCTACACCTTC. Encoded protein: CASSGTPGTGGEYGYTF.

The V gene is TRBV5-4, the J gene TRBJ2-7; 9 positions agree with TRBD1. Germline V gene sequence: CDR1 SGHNT, CDR2 YYREEE (reference sequence). The V and J ends lost 0 bases and 0 bases, in that order; junction bases with no gene match: 1. The CDR3 has 15 residues. The CDR3 sequence: CASSLETGGSYEQYF. The CDR3 coding sequence is TGTGCCAGCAGCTTGGAGACAGGGGGCTCCTACGAGCAGTACTTC.

This clone occurred a few times. The chain carries TRBV2 and TRBJ1-1; tentatively, D is TRBD1 (6 bases). With 3 bases removed from V and 5 bases from J, the gap between germline ends came to 10 bases. The CDR3 covers 13 residues. The germline CDR1 and CDR2 sequences are SNHLY and FYNNEI. The CDR3 here is CASSDEGETEAFF. In DNA, the CDR3 is TGTGCCAGCAGTGATGAGGGGGAGACTGAAGCTTTCTTT.

This sequence joins TRBV6-1 and TRBJ1-2; D perhaps matches TRBD1 (5 bases). Trimming cost V 5 bases and J 4 bases, with 11 bases left between them. CDR3 length: 13 amino acids. Per germline, CDR1 MNHNS and CDR2 SASEGT. The CDR3 coding sequence is TGTGCCAGCAGTCAGGGAGGGATCTATGGCTACACCTTC. Translated: CASSQGGIYGYTF.

This clone was picked up a small number of times. J is TRBJ1-1 and V is TRBV2; TRBD1 matches at 7 bases. Germline V lookup: CDR1 SNHLY, CDR2 FYNNEI. J was trimmed by 5 bases and V by 6 bases; bases with no gene match: 9. The CDR3 loop spans 14 amino acids. For the CDR3, the DNA is TGTGCCAGCAGGGTGACAGGGATCGGGACTGAAGCTTTCTTT. Translated, it gives CASRVTGIGTEAFF. The whole variable domain, filled in from reference TRBV2 and TRBJ1-1, reads EPEVTQTPSHQVTQMGQEVILRCVPISNHLYFYWYRQILGQKVEFLVSFYNNEISEKSEIFDDQFSVERPDGSNFTLKIRSTKLEDSAMYFCASRVTGIGTEAFFGQGTRLTVV.